These 5 T cell receptor beta chains came from one sample sequenced in a study of response to subunit inactivated influenza vaccine. Each CDR3 protein gets one entry after TCRdb re-called the RT-PCR reads with MiXCR. This table has roughly 760,000 distinct CDR3 sequences, around 20% appearing once. The specimen comprised PBMCs from blood, sampled more than 4 days after vaccination. The origin of the receptors is a man aged 50-60 years who received an inactivated influenza vaccine.

The chain has TRBV11-1 and TRBJ2-5; 15 nucleotides match TRBD2. There are 19 residues in the CDR3. V was pared by 5 bases and J by 4 bases, with 14 bases of the junction left unmatched. Germline CDR1 is SGHAT and CDR2 is FQDESV (reference sequence). CDR3 region: CASSQSTWTSGGAGETQYF. The DNA for the CDR3 is TGTGCCAGCAGCCAGAGTACGTGGACTAGCGGGGGGGCCGGAGAGACCCAGTACTTC. The entire variable domain, with the rest obtained from reference TRBV11-1 and TRBJ2-5, is as follows: EAEVAQSPRYKITEKSQAVAFWCDPISGHATLYWYRQILGQGPELLVQFQDESVVDDSQLPKDRFSAERLKGVDSTLKIQPAELGDSAMYLCASSQSTWTSGGAGETQYFGPGTRLLVL.

In its sample, this clonotype was seen many times. The chain joins TRBV29-1 to TRBJ2-3, with D possibly being TRBD1 (5 bases). Germline assignment: CDR1 SQVTM and CDR2 ANQGSEA. V was clipped by 4 bases and J by 0 bases, with 11 bases between them. This CDR3 spans 14 amino acids. CDR3 DNA: TGCAGCGTTGCCGCAGGGTCGAGCACAGATACGCAGTATTTT. Protein: CSVAAGSSTDTQYF.

The chain uses TRBV7-6 and TRBJ2-1, with TRBD2 identical over 8 bases. The CDR3 runs to 17 residues. Per the germline V gene, CDR1 is SGHVS and CDR2 is FNYEAQ. Trimming took 2 bases from V and 10 from J; bases not matched to a gene: 16. The CDR3 loop is CASSLNSGISVGREQFF. CDR3 DNA sequence: TGTGCCAGCAGCTTAAATAGCGGGATCTCGGTAGGAAGGGAGCAGTTCTTC.

This clonotype came up many times. The chain employs TRBV27 and TRBJ2-7, with TRBD2 as a possible D gene (5 bases). Per the germline V gene, CDR1 is MNHEY and CDR2 is SMNVEV (reference sequence). Trimming took off 7 bases at V and 2 bases at J, with 18 bases between the two ends. The CDR3 has 15 residues. CDR3 DNA: TGTGCCAGCACCCCGATCTACGCGGGCACCTACGAGCAGTACTTC. This translates into CASTPIYAGTYEQYF.

Ten or more counts support this clonotype. The CDR3 nucleotides are TGTGCCAGCAGTGCGCTTGGGGAGACCGGGGAGCTGTTTTTT. Its protein is CASSALGETGELFF. V gene TRBV6-1 combines with J gene TRBJ2-2, with D perhaps TRBD2 (5 bases). From germline, CDR1 is MNHNS and CDR2 SASEGT. Trimming took off 4 bases at V and 5 bases at J, with 11 bases between the two ends. The CDR3 covers 14 residues.